One sample yielded the 2 T cell receptor beta chains listed below, sequenced in a study of blood T cell repertoires in COVID-19 (dated by TCRdb to about 2020). Receptor libraries were prepared by the immunoSEQ multiplex PCR assay. TCRdb obtained this table from immuneACCESS and retained in-frame rearrangements with V and J assigned. These tables miss some clones; where compared with another copy, unresolved V genes account for less than half of the shortfall, and the remainder is unexplained. Here the sample has under 250,000 clones; 70% to 90% occur a single time. Roughly a sixth of the sample is taken by the ten largest. Sequenced material: peripheral blood. These receptors came from a man aged 50 or older with COVID-19, enrolled during active disease.

This rearrangement joins TRBV5-1 to TRBJ1-1; D perhaps matches TRBD1 (5 bases). V dropped 0 bases and J dropped 1 base, with 7 bases sitting between them. This CDR3 has 14 residues. Germline V gene data show CDR1 as SGHRS and CDR2 as YFSETQ. As DNA, the CDR3 is TGCGCCAGCAGCTTGGGAGGACAGAACACTGAAGCTTTCTTT. Translated: CASSLGGQNTEAFF.

The chain links TRBV4-1 to TRBJ2-2; the match to TRBD2 covers 7 bases. The CDR3 consists of 14 residues. With 5 bases clipped from V and 5 bases from J, the junction kept 5 bases outside the gene matches. Germline V gene sequence: CDR1 MGHRA, CDR2 YSYEKL. CDR3 sequence reads: CASSYSSGTGELFF. The CDR3, as DNA: TGCGCCAGCAGCTATTCTAGCGGAACCGGGGAGCTGTTTTTT.